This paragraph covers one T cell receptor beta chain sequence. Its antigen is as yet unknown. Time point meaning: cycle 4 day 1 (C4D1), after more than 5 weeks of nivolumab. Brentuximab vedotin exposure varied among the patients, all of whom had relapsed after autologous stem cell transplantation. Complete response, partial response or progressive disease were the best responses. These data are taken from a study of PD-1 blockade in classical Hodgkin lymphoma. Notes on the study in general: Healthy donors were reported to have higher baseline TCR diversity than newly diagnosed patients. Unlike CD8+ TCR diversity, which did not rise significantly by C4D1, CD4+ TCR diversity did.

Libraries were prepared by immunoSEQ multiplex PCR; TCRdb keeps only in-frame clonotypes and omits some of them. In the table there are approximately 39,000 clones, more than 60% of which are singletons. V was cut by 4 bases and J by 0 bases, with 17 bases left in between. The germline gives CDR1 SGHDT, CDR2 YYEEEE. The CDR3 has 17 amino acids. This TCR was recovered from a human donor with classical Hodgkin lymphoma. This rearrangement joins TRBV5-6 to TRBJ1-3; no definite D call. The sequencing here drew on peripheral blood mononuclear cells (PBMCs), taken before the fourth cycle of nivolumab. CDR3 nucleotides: TGTGCCAGCAGCGATGCCGGGAGCGGCTTCTCTGGAAACACCATATATTTT. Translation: CASSDAGSGFSGNTIYF. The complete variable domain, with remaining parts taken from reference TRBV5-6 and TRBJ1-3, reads DAGVTQSPTHLIKTRGQQVTLRCSPKSGHDTVSWYQQALGQGPQFIFQYYEEEERQRGNFPDRFSGHQFPNYSSELNVNALLLGDSALYLCASSDAGSGFSGNTIYFGEGSWLTVV.